This T cell receptor (beta chain) was retrieved from a study of T cell changes during pregnancy in multiple sclerosis. The CDR3 totals 14 residues. Germline CDR1 reads SGHTA; CDR2 reads FQGNSA. The ends were cut back, 6 bases at V and 1 base at J, with 11 bases in the middle. The repertoire was sequenced with immunoSEQ multiplex PCR; TCRdb's copy has only in-frame clones and lacks some. The repertoire consists of around 40,000 clones, with more than 90% occurring once and the leading ten covering roughly 0.5%. The sequence derives from a female donor in good health, enrolled as a control in a pregnancy study. Here the sequenced sample was CD4+ T cells from peripheral blood mononuclear cells, taken in the second trimester of pregnancy. The chain has TRBV7-2 and TRBJ2-3; D is uncertain. The CDR3: CASSPARRTDTQYF. CDR3 sequence (DNA): TGTGCCAGCAGTCCAGCGCGCCGCACAGATACGCAGTATTTT.